This T cell receptor (beta chain) was documented in a study of Ad26.COV2.S vaccination and SARS-CoV-2 variants. Study in general: Donor was in the COV1001 Ad26.COV2.S trial arm.

CDR1 is SEHNR, CDR2 FQNEAQ, per germline (reference sequence). This CDR3 contains 16 residues. V dropped 6 bases and J dropped 1 base, with 16 bases sitting between them. Here immunoSEQ multiplex PCR was the method, and the copy in TCRdb shows in-frame clones only, minus some. The sample includes a few hundred thousand clones, 70% to 90% seen only once; the top ten take 3.6%. Comment on this clone: Its target is unknown.

Regarding treatment: around 19 received Ad26.COV2.S at low or high dose, single or two shots; about 5 received placebo; per-sample allocation not given. Specimen acquisition occurred on day 63 following the initial vaccine or placebo injection. It was Wuhan-strain SARS-CoV-2 spike that the Ad26 vaccine vector expressed. Study-wide points: The breadth of spike-specific CD8+ and CD4+ T cell responses after vaccination was reportedly substantial. The TCR breadth and depth analyses may have produced an underestimate of total T cell responses.

The genes are TRBV7-9 and TRBJ1-3, with a tentative D call TRBD1 (6 bases). The sample here was peripheral blood, taken in a trial of Ad26.COV2.S vaccine versus placebo. The clonotype comes from a person aged 18-60 years who received the Ad26.COV2.S COVID-19 vaccine or a placebo. CDR3 amino acids: CASSPPGRGSGNTIYF. CDR3 DNA sequence: TGTGCCAGCAGTCCGCCGGGCAGGGGTTCTGGAAACACCATATATTTT.